This T cell receptor (beta chain) derives from a study of T cell responses to AZD1222 COVID-19 vaccine. The study's findings and limits: Rises in breadth and depth of Spike-specific TCRs came after two AZD1222 doses.

Measured with immunoSEQ multiplex PCR; TCRdb has only the in-frame clones, and not every one. Here the sample spans over 130,000 clones, roughly 92% being singletons. In the case of this clone: The antigen remains undetermined. Compared with germline, one end of the junction differs, possibly owing to a read error.

The sequence was collected from an adult who received the AZD1222 COVID-19 vaccine. The sequenced sample was peripheral blood, obtained 28 days after the second AZD1222 dose.

CDR3 nucleotide sequence: TGTGCCAGCAGCATAGCGGGTGCCCAAGGGTCCTATGGCTACACCTTC. Protein product: CASSIAGAQGSYGYTF. This rearrangement joins TRBV7-9 to TRBJ1-2; D not certain. The CDR3 has 16 residues. Germline V gene data show CDR1 as SEHNR and CDR2 as FQNEAQ (reference sequence).